This TCR beta chain originates from a study of cytomegalovirus exposure and HLA in healthy donors (dated by TCRdb to the late 2010s). Regarding the research as a whole: In an earlier analysis of some 550 of the donors, about 260 Gb of sequence data and 117 million unique TCR beta sequences from 150 million to 200 million T cells were reported. In addition to the first cohort of 666 subjects, a separate validation cohort of approximately 120 different subjects was used. Every repertoire in the discovery cohort had been generated on one and the same sequencing platform. Class I and class II HLA loci were covered by the typing at four-digit resolution. Alongside the repertoire data, information on donor age, sex, ethnicity and CMV serostatus was compiled. Roughly 290 gigabases of sequencing data and approximately 92 million unique TCR sequences made up an early release that covered 500 to 700 HLA-typed donors. The study used immunosequencing to profile the T cell repertoires of 666 subjects and linked those repertoires to cytomegalovirus serostatus. A later genetic analysis used genome-wide SNP genotypes for about 65% of the 666 donors, treating that subset as a discovery cohort. In a later analysis, previously published TCR beta repertoires from 500 to 750 donors were re-analyzed and high-resolution HLA genotyping was added so that TCR occurrence patterns could be studied. Typing coverage varied by locus: about 629-630 donors for A, B, C, DRB1 and DQB1; approximately 520 for DQA1; 600 to 610 for DPA1; 450 to 480 for DPB1. The study was designed to test whether signatures of past pathogen exposure could be identified by cataloging public T cell receptors. To predict cytomegalovirus infection status, the study brought together high-throughput TCR immunosequencing, statistical association of individual TCRs with disease status, and machine learning. To decide whether each TCR beta V gene segment behaved as functional or pseudogenic, an earlier analysis of some 540 of the donors relied on high-throughput TCR beta sequencing. The genetic ancestry cluster associated with self-reported Caucasian donors included 70% to 85% of the roughly 400 genotyped donors. Roughly 5 DR-DQ haplotypes were handled as single units for association and clustering because linkage in the cohort was strong. Across roughly 420 genotyped donors of the cohort, an average of approximately 240,000 unique TCR beta nucleotide sequences per donor were sequenced, and approximately 19% of those sequences were non-productive. Rather than using new phenotypic data, the later analysis identified candidate immune exposures from TCR beta sequences and from how often those sequences occurred across donors.

The method was the immunoSEQ multiplex PCR assay. The multiplex PCR relied on a mix of 60 forward primers for TCR Vbeta segments and 13 reverse primers for TCR Jbeta segments. The CDR3 region of rearranged TCR beta genes was amplified from genomic DNA with a multiplex PCR assay. On the Illumina HiSeq System, the amplified TCR beta libraries were sequenced as 87-base-pair reads. In the original analysis: In a later analysis, 77 million or so unique TCR beta chains were counted across the 500 to 850 repertoires, and roughly 11 million of these chains were shared by at least two donors. Raw reads were error-corrected and collapsed into unique sequences with a nearest-neighbor algorithm that merged closely related sequences to remove PCR and sequencing errors. Alignment of CDR3 sequences to IMGT reference sequences was used to assign V, D and J gene segments. For a sequence to be retained, a match of at least six nucleotides was required to both a V gene segment and a J gene segment. A rearrangement counted as productive if the CDR3 had no stop codons and remained in frame with V and J, and every other rearrangement counted as non-productive. CDR3 was defined according to IMGT convention as the region running from the second conserved V-encoded cysteine to the conserved J-encoded phenylalanine. The earlier analysis of about 560 of the donors excluded any sequence lacking an unambiguous match to a single V gene segment. In an earlier analysis of 587 of the donors, V segments were called functional above 56.7% productive rearrangements and were called segregating when the between-donor standard deviation exceeded 5%. A statistical classification framework was built to diagnose cytomegalovirus status from the catalog of TCR beta chain sequences. A later analysis assigned V and J genes by comparing TCR nucleotide sequences with IMGT/GENE-DB human TR gene sequences. Using the TCRdist pipeline, a later analysis assigned CDR3 sequences along with most-parsimonious VDJ recombination scenarios. In a later analysis, each TCR beta chain was defined by its CDR3 amino acid sequence together with its V-gene family, and reads without a unique V-gene family were excluded. As a way to deal with suspected cross-contamination and a sequencing artifact, a later analysis dropped under 600 nucleotide sequences that were highly shared and had low generation probability. For each public chain, a later analysis derived a clonal expansion index from normalized ranks of inferred template counts within each repertoire. In a later analysis, generation probabilities were computed with a VDJ recombination model fitted to out-of-frame rearrangements, and the resulting probabilities were checked against IGoR. In a later analysis, hypergeometric tests were used to score TCR-TCR, TCR-HLA and TCR-CMV co-occurrence, with a repertoire-size bias correction applied to TCR pairs. In a later analysis, false discovery rates were estimated by permuting HLA or CMV assignments 20 times. In a later analysis, co-occurring TCRs were grouped with DBSCAN, and TCRdist sequence similarity was added when clustering was performed within HLA-allele-positive subsets. For co-occurrence clustering, repertoires with fewer than 30,000 or more than 120,000 public chains were excluded, along with a handful of repertoires with anomalous nucleotide sharing. TCRdb stores this immuneACCESS table with in-frame sequences only. Part of the clones is absent; in the studies checked, under half of the shortfall reflects unresolved V genes, and no reason is known for the rest. From that table come the V and J calls and clone size; the DNA was used to work out D and trimming. The table for this sample lists about 150,000 clones; approximately 86% of them were counted only once. The ten largest make up around 6.6% of the sample.

There are 17 amino acids in the CDR3, from cysteine to phenylalanine inclusive. Only CDR3 DNA remains: 51 bases, in frame from the first base. Germline trimming amounts to 0 bases on V and 3 bases on J, with 7 as the count of junction bases outside the gene matches. Taken from the germline V gene, the CDR1 and CDR2 loops are ENHRY and SYGVKD. The cohort consisted of some 730 healthy bone marrow donors. Cohort members were all nominally healthy when sampled, although unrecorded immune exposures were likely present. The donor was CMV seropositive and was included in the group of 270 or so seropositive cohort members. Every donor gave a peripheral blood sample, and the peripheral blood mononuclear cells from that sample were used for TCR beta sequencing. The Qiagen DNeasy Blood Extraction Kit was used to extract genomic DNA from the blood cell samples. Study-wide conclusions, independent of this receptor: In an earlier analysis of some 640 of the donors, most TCR beta V segments were observed in productive rearrangements about 90% or about 30% of the time, broadly matching IMGT annotations. According to the authors, the approach could potentially be generalized to other disease states and immunological phenotypes. In both the original and validation cohorts, the classifier was reported to diagnose cytomegalovirus status with high specificity and sensitivity. Roughly uniform sequencing depth across donors was assumed in presence/absence analyses, although this assumption may not hold. A further reported finding was that TCR beta sequences accurately predicted the HLA-A and HLA-B alleles for most subjects in the first cohort. In the study, about 150 TCR beta chains were listed as associated with cytomegalovirus. In a later analysis, HLA-associated TCR beta chains showed more clonal expansion and lower generation probabilities than non-associated chains that were equally common. In a later analysis, the rate of TCR association differed among HLA loci, with DRB1 alleles having the most associated TCRs and HLA-C alleles having the fewest. According to a later analysis, most CMV-associated TCR beta chains appeared to be HLA-restricted, and the HLA associations seemed to be driven largely by CMV exposure. The only immune exposure information available for the cohort was CMV serostatus. A group of highly shared sequence variants was considered likely to be a technical artifact of the sequencing pipeline. A later genetic analysis reported fewer N-insertions in productive TCRs among donors in an Asian-associated ancestry cluster than the roughly 700-donor mean. Most TCR sequences were seen in very few donors, while some public TCRs were found in many individuals. The earlier analysis of approximately 560 of the donors excluded 15 to 20 rarely observed V segments, including chromosome 9 orphons, because counts were too low. Specific HLA alleles were associated with 15,000 to 20,000 TCR beta sequences at a false discovery rate of 0.05 in a later analysis. Because some donors lacked HLA typing at each locus, the association tests relied only on the typed subset. According to a later analysis, parvovirus B19, influenza, CMV and Epstein-Barr virus appeared linked to several top co-occurrence clusters. An association between a missense DCLRE1C variant and V-gene and J-gene trimming of TCR beta chains was found in a later genetic analysis and replicated in an independent cohort. A few of the identified cytomegalovirus-associated TCR beta chains were confirmed in vitro to be specific for cytomegalovirus antigens. Correlated functional status among segregating V segments might be attributable to linkage disequilibrium, but an unknown experimental factor could not be ruled out. In this cohort, only TCR beta chains were sequenced, and detectable features were limited by the absence of alpha or paired-chain data. Strong co-occurrence of HLA alleles, especially DR and DQ, made assigning TCR associations to individual alleles difficult. Some IMGT-functional V segments, including TRBV6-2 and TRBV6-3, could not be distinguished by the 87-base-pair reads and were therefore excluded.

A word on this clone: It lacks a known antigen. No much larger clone is present one base from it, and per-base qualities are unavailable.

The receptor chain draws on TRBV10-3 and TRBJ2-2; TRBD1 agrees with 7 junctional bases. The TCR originated in a woman aged 45-65 years in good health and CMV-seropositive. Sequenced sample: PBMCs. The CDR3 protein is CAISESRQGTYTGELFF. DNA sequence: TGTGCCATCAGTGAGTCTAGACAGGGAACCTACACCGGGGAGCTGTTTTTT.